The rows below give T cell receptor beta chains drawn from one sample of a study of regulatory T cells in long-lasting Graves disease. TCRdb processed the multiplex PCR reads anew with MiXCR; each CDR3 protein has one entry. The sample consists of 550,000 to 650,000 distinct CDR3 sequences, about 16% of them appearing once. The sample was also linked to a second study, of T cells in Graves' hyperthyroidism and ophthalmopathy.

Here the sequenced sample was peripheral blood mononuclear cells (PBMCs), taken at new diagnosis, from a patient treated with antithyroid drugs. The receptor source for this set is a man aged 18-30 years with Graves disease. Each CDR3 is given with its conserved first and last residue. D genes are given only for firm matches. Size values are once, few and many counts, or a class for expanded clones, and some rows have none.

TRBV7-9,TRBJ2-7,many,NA,TGTGCCAGCAGCTTAGAGACAGTTTACGAGCAGTACTTC,CASSLETVYEQYF
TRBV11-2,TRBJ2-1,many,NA,TGTGCCAGCAGCTTAGATCCGGGAGAGAGGGTCACAGAGCAGTTCTTC,CASSLDPGERVTEQFF
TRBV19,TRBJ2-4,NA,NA,TGTGCCAGTAGTATCGACAGGTCAAACATTCAGTACTTC,CASSIDRSNIQYF
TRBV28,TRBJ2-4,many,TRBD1,TGTGCCAGCAGTTTGACGGGACAGGGCCAAAACATTCAGTACTTC,CASSLTGQGQNIQYF
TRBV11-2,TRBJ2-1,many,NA,TGTGCCAGCAGCAGGGAACTAGACAACAATGAGCAGTTCTTC,CASSRELDNNEQFF
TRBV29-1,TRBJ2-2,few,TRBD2,TGCAGCGTTCAGACTAGCGGGAGGACCGGGGAGCTGTTTTTT,CSVQTSGRTGELFF
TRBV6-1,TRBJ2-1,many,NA,TGTGCCAGCAGTGAAGCCTCGGCCGACCTTGGGGCTGAGCAGTTCTTC,CASSEASADLGAEQFF
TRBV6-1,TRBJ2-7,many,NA,TGTGCCAGCAGTGGGTACGAGCAGTACTTC,CASSGYEQYF
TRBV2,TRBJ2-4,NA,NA,TGTGCCAGCAGAAGGACAGACTCAGCCGAAAACATTCAGTACTTC,CASRRTDSAENIQYF
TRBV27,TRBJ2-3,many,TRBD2,TGTGCCAGCAGCGAAAGACTAGCGGGAGGTCGAATTCGCACAGATACGCAGTATTTT,CASSERLAGGRIRTDTQYF
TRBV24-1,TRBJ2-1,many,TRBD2,TGTGCCACCAGTGAAAGTACTAGCGGGAGGGGGGACAATGAGCAGTTCTTC,CATSESTSGRGDNEQFF
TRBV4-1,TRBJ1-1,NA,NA,TGCGCCAGCAGCCAAGATAGTAGCACCAGGGAAGCTTTCTTT,CASSQDSSTREAFF
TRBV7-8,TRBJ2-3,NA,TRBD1,TGTGCCAGCAGCCCAGGACAGGGCGAGTCAGATACGCAGTATTTT,CASSPGQGESDTQYF
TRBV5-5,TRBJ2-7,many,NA,TGTGCCAGCAGCACCGCTCCTTTCCAGGACGAGCAGTACTTC,CASSTAPFQDEQYF
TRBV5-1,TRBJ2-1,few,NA,TGCGCCAGCAGCTTGGCTGTACGGGCGGGCTCCTACAATGAGCAGTTCTTC,CASSLAVRAGSYNEQFF
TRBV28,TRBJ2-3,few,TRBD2,TGTGCCAGCAGTCCCTACGGGGGGGGCTGGGCAGATACGCAGTATTTT,CASSPYGGGWADTQYF
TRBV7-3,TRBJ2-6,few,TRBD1,TGTGCCAGCAGCCGGGACAGCCGCCCTGGGGCCAACGTCCTGACTTTC,CASSRDSRPGANVLTF
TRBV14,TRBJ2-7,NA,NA,TGTGCCAGCAGCCCCGGGACACGCTACGAGCAGTACTTC,CASSPGTRYEQYF
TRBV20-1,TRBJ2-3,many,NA,TGCAGCGAGAAGCGGCCCTCAGATACGCAGTATTTT,CSEKRPSDTQYF
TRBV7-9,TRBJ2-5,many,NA,TGTGCCAGCAGCCCCAGCCTGGGAATAGAGACCCAGTACTTC,CASSPSLGIETQYF
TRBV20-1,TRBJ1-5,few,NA,TGCAGTGCTAGCGGGGGCAGCAATCAGCCCCAGCATTTT,CSASGGSNQPQHF
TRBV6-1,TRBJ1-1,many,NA,TGTGCCAGCAGTGTCACACGGCCTGAAGCTTTCTTT,CASSVTRPEAFF
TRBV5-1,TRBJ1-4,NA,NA,TGCGCCAGCAGCTTGAGTCAGGGGAATGAAAAACTGTTTTTT,CASSLSQGNEKLFF
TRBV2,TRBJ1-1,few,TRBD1,TGTGCCAGCACCTGGGGACAGGGGAACACTGAAGCTTTCTTT,CASTWGQGNTEAFF
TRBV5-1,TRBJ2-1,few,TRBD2,TGCGCCAGCAGCTTGTTCGGGAGGGAGTACAATGAGCAGTTCTTC,CASSLFGREYNEQFF